Shown below are 30 T cell receptor beta chains from a single sample sequenced in a study of cytomegalovirus exposure and HLA in healthy donors. The PCR was carried out with 60 Vbeta primers and 13 Jbeta primers. The table came from immunoSEQ multiplex PCR; TCRdb's copy has only in-frame clones and leaves some out. The table has 150,000 to 200,000 clones, 82% seen once; the top ten hold approximately 0.87%. Sequences were obtained from PBMCs. All receptors derive from a girl aged 2-10 years in good health and CMV-seropositive.

The chain links TRBV9 to TRBJ2-7, with TRBD2 as a possible D gene (7 bases). CDR3 length: 14 residues. The germline V gene encodes CDR1 SGDLS and CDR2 YYNGEE. V was clipped by 2 bases and J by 5 bases, with 14 bases between them. CDR3 sequence reads: CASSVGGGLDEQYF. DNA of the CDR3: TGTGCCAGCAGCGTGGGAGGGGGGCTCGACGAGCAGTACTTC.

The rearrangement joins TRBV9 to TRBJ1-4, with TRBD1 matching 7 bases. V was pared by 3 bases and J by 2 bases, with 4 bases of the junction left unmatched. CDR3 length: 15 residues. Germline V CDR1 and CDR2: SGDLS, YYNGEE. Here the CDR3 DNA reads TGTGCCAGCAGCGAGGGGGCAGGGACTAATGAAAAACTGTTTTTT. Amino acids: CASSEGAGTNEKLFF.

The chain combines TRBV5-6 with TRBJ2-7; 13 positions agree with TRBD2. The V gene's germline CDR1 is SGHDT and CDR2 YYEEEE. This CDR3 contains 18 residues. V gave up 4 bases and J gave up 2 bases; unmatched junction bases: 12. CDR3 residues: CASSPGLAGIIYTYEQYF. In DNA, the CDR3 is TGTGCCAGCAGCCCGGGACTAGCGGGAATTATTTATACCTACGAGCAGTACTTC.

The chain uses TRBV6-1 and TRBJ2-2; D possibly corresponds to TRBD2 (6 bases). The CDR3 is made up of 16 amino acids. Deletions cut 0 bases from V and 1 base from J, with 9 bases between. Germline V CDR1 and CDR2: MNHNS, SASEGT. The CDR3 reads CASSEAGGWNTGELFF. CDR3 sequence (DNA): TGTGCCAGCAGTGAAGCGGGGGGATGGAACACCGGGGAGCTGTTTTTT.

The genes are TRBV28 and TRBJ1-2, with TRBD1 matching over 7 bases. The length of the CDR3 is 16 residues. Germline CDR1 MDHEN, CDR2 SYDVKM. The ends lost 7 bases at V and 4 bases at J; junction bases unmatched: 15. The chain's CDR3 is CASTMSGRQGAYGYTF. DNA of the CDR3: TGTGCCAGCACGATGTCCGGCAGACAGGGAGCCTATGGCTACACCTTC.

V is TRBV4-2 and J is TRBJ2-3, with TRBD1 matching 8 bases. The germline V gene encodes CDR1 LGHNA and CDR2 YNFKEQ. There are 14 residues in the CDR3. With 5 bases clipped from V and 6 bases from J, the junction kept 7 bases outside the gene matches. CDR3 DNA: TGTGCCAGCAGCTCCGGACAGGGCAGGGATACGCAGTATTTT. The encoded protein is CASSSGQGRDTQYF.

The chain carries TRBV5-1 and TRBJ2-1; TRBD2 agrees at 10 bases. Per the germline V gene, CDR1 is SGHRS and CDR2 is YFSETQ. After removal of 0 bases from V and 4 bases from J, the junction contained 4 bases not matched to a gene. CDR3 length: 16 amino acids. CDR3 residues: CASSLGTSGEYNEQFF. The DNA of the CDR3 is TGCGCCAGCAGCTTGGGCACTAGCGGGGAATACAATGAGCAGTTCTTC.

This clone came up once. The rearrangement joins TRBV7-9 to TRBJ2-1; D possibly corresponds to TRBD2 (6 bases). The germline gives CDR1 SEHNR, CDR2 FQNEAQ (reference sequence). The CDR3 has 16 residues. The ends were cut back, 3 bases at V and 2 bases at J, with 14 bases in the middle. The CDR3 nucleotides read TGTGCCAGCAGCTTCACCCTTCTAGCGACCTACAATGAGCAGTTCTTC. Protein sequence: CASSFTLLATYNEQFF.

The chain uses TRBV30 and TRBJ1-1; D uncertain. Germline lookup yields CDR1 GTSNPN and CDR2 SVGIG (reference sequence). CDR3 size: 13 residues. With 3 bases removed from V and 2 bases from J, the gap between germline ends came to 10 bases. The CDR3 region is CAWRGRSNTEAFF. CDR3 sequence (DNA): TGTGCCTGGAGGGGCAGGTCAAACACTGAAGCTTTCTTT.

The DNA of the CDR3 is TGTGCCAGCCCATCCCCTTACACGACCCAGTACTTC. It encodes CASPSPYTTQYF. The chain links TRBV19 to TRBJ2-5; no firm D call. This CDR3 contains 12 residues. Trimming took 9 bases from V and 7 from J, leaving 15 bases between them. Germline-derived CDR1 and CDR2 are LNHDA and SQIVND (reference sequence).

V is TRBV15 and J is TRBJ1-5, with D unclear. This CDR3 is built from 12 residues. Looked up from germline, CDR1 is LNHNV and CDR2 is YYDKDF (reference sequence). V lost 8 bases, J lost 0 bases, and 5 bases lay in between. The CDR3 region has the DNA TGTGCCACCGGAGATAGCAATCAGCCCCAGCATTTT. Translating it yields CATGDSNQPQHF.

The count of this clone is one. The chain combines TRBV28 with TRBJ2-3, with a tentative D call TRBD2 (6 bases). The V gene's germline CDR1 is MDHEN and CDR2 SYDVKM. The germline V and J ends were trimmed by 4 bases and 3 bases, with 14 bases remaining between them. The CDR3 runs 15 residues. Here the CDR3 DNA reads TGTGCCAGCAGTTACGGAGGGAGTGGTACAGATACGCAGTATTTT. Protein sequence: CASSYGGSGTDTQYF.

This rearrangement joins TRBV5-4 to TRBJ2-3, with D possibly matching TRBD2 (5 bases). CDR1 and CDR2 (germline): SGHNT, YYREEE (reference sequence). The CDR3 is made up of 16 amino acids. Trimming left V 3 bases short and J 1 base short, with 15 bases between. In DNA, the CDR3 is TGTGCCAGCAGCTCACAGCGGCAGTCGGGCACAGATACGCAGTATTTT. Amino acid sequence: CASSSQRQSGTDTQYF.

The genes are TRBV6-5 and TRBJ2-2; a weak D match, TRBD1 (6 bases). This CDR3 region has 16 residues. Looked up from germline, CDR1 is MNHEY and CDR2 is SVGAGI. Deletions cut 0 bases from V and 6 bases from J, with 14 bases between. The CDR3 DNA follows: TGTGCCAGCAGTTACTCGAAGGGGGTGCCGGCCGGGGAGCTGTTTTTT. Its translation is CASSYSKGVPAGELFF.

This rearrangement joins TRBV6-1 to TRBJ2-4; D remains unclear. This CDR3 contains 13 residues. Germline values: CDR1 MNHNS, CDR2 SASEGT. V was cut by 8 bases and J by 0 bases, with 8 bases left in between. CDR3 amino acids: CASFELAKNIQYF. The CDR3 coding sequence is TGTGCCAGCTTTGAGCTAGCCAAAAACATTCAGTACTTC.

The chain joins TRBV19 to TRBJ2-3, with D unclear. The CDR3 extends over 14 amino acids. Trimming took 3 bases from V and 1 from J, leaving 8 bases between them. Germline assignment: CDR1 LNHDA and CDR2 SQIVND (reference sequence). The CDR3 bases are TGTGCCAGTAGTATTAAGGCGGGCACAGATACGCAGTATTTT. Translating it yields CASSIKAGTDTQYF.

This clone appeared a single time. For the CDR3, the DNA is TGTGCCAGCAGCTTAACGGGACAGGGACGGTACGAGCAGTACTTC. This encodes CASSLTGQGRYEQYF. The chain recombines TRBV5-4 with TRBJ2-7; 9 positions match TRBD1. The CDR3 spans 15 residues. Per the germline V gene, CDR1 is SGHNT and CDR2 is YYREEE (reference sequence). With 2 bases clipped from V and 4 bases from J, the junction kept 7 bases outside the gene matches.

This chain joins TRBV5-1 and TRBJ1-1, with D perhaps matching TRBD1 (5 bases). CDR1 SGHRS and CDR2 YFSETQ come from the germline V gene. Trimming took off 3 bases at V and 8 bases at J, with 32 bases between the two ends. The CDR3 sequence is 19 residues long. The CDR3 protein is CASSSLGTQGSPGGREAFF. Here the CDR3 DNA reads TGCGCCAGCAGCTCGCTTGGAACTCAGGGAAGCCCGGGGGGGAGAGAAGCTTTCTTT. The entire variable domain, with the rest obtained from reference TRBV5-1 and TRBJ1-1, is as follows: KAGVTQTPRYLIKTRGQQVTLSCSPISGHRSVSWYQQTPGQGLQFLFEYFSETQRNKGNFPGRFSGRQFSNSRSEMNVSTLELGDSALYLCASSSLGTQGSPGGREAFFGQGTRLTVV.

A remark on this clone: The junction differs from germline at one of its ends, possibly a read error. The chain uses TRBV7-9 and TRBJ2-7, with 7 bases matching TRBD1. Germline V CDR1 and CDR2: SEHNR, FQNEAQ (reference sequence). This CDR3 contains 14 residues. The CDR3 region is CSSSLAGTDYEQYF. As DNA, the CDR3 is TGTTCCAGCAGCTTAGCTGGGACAGACTACGAGCAGTACTTC. Drawing the rest from reference TRBV7-9 and TRBJ2-7, the complete variable domain is DTGVSQNPRHKITKRGQNVTFRCDPISEHNRLYWYRQTLGQGPEFLTYFQNEAQLEKSRLLSDRFSAERPKGSFSTLEIQRTEQGDSAMYLCSSSLAGTDYEQYFGPGTRLTVT.

The chain recombines TRBV10-3 with TRBJ2-3; a possible D gene is TRBD1 (6 bases). The CDR3 is made up of 13 amino acids. V lost 7 bases and J 2 bases, leaving 10 bases between the germline ends. The V gene's germline CDR1 is ENHRY and CDR2 SYGVKD. This CDR3 reads CAIKNRDTDTQYF. The CDR3 nucleotides are TGTGCCATCAAGAACAGGGACACAGATACGCAGTATTTT.

The V gene is TRBV28, the J gene TRBJ1-3; 9 bases line up with TRBD1. This CDR3 contains 14 residues. Germline V gene lookup returns CDR1 MDHEN and CDR2 SYDVKM. J was trimmed by 9 bases and V by 5 bases; bases with no gene match: 8. The CDR3: CASSPGQGISTIYF. DNA of the CDR3: TGTGCCAGCAGTCCCGGACAGGGGATCAGCACCATATATTTT.

This clone was seen only once. The chain recombines TRBV11-1 with TRBJ2-5; D is perhaps TRBD1 (6 bases). The CDR3 sequence is 16 residues long. Trimming removed 5 bases at V and 5 bases at J, with 21 bases between. Germline assignment: CDR1 SGHAT and CDR2 FQDESV (reference sequence). This CDR3 reads CASSPRQDWTWETQYF. In DNA form, the CDR3 reads TGTGCCAGCAGCCCGAGACAGGACTGGACGTGGGAGACCCAGTACTTC. The entire variable domain, with the rest obtained from reference TRBV11-1 and TRBJ2-5, is as follows: EAEVAQSPRYKITEKSQAVAFWCDPISGHATLYWYRQILGQGPELLVQFQDESVVDDSQLPKDRFSAERLKGVDSTLKIQPAELGDSAMYLCASSPRQDWTWETQYFGPGTRLLVL.

CDR3 in amino acids: CASKGRRETEAFF. CDR3 nucleotide sequence: TGTGCCAGCAAGGGGCGGAGGGAGACTGAAGCTTTCTTT. The V gene is TRBV7-2, the J gene TRBJ1-1; tentatively, D is TRBD1 (5 bases). The CDR3 length is 13 residues. Germline loops: CDR1 SGHTA, CDR2 FQGNSA. Trimming removed 7 bases from V and 5 bases from J, with 14 bases in between.

The chain is built from TRBV6-6 and TRBJ2-5, with no clear D. With the DNA end fitting TRBJ2-7 better, the J assignment may be wrong. The CDR3 sequence is 12 residues long. CDR1 and CDR2 (germline): MNHNY, SVGAGI (reference sequence). The CDR3 here is CASSYVVYEQYF. CDR3 bases: TGTGCCAGCAGTTACGTGGTATACGAGCAGTACTTC.

J is TRBJ2-3 and V is TRBV5-1, with 8 positions matching TRBD1. The trim removed 3 bases at V and 1 base at J, leaving 4 bases unmatched. This CDR3 has 15 amino acids. CDR1 and CDR2 (germline): SGHRS, YFSETQ. CDR3 sequence reads: CASSYPGQGTDTQYF. The DNA for the CDR3 is TGCGCCAGCAGCTATCCGGGACAGGGCACAGATACGCAGTATTTT.

This chain uses TRBV28 with TRBJ2-7; TRBD2 is a possible D gene (6 bases). CDR1 MDHEN and CDR2 SYDVKM come from the germline V gene. Trimming stripped 5 bases from V and 0 bases from J, with 17 bases between. The length of the CDR3 is 16 residues. CDR3 bases: TGTGCCAGCAGTGGAACGCCGGGAGATAACTCCTACGAGCAGTACTTC. Translation: CASSGTPGDNSYEQYF.

The rearrangement joins TRBV30 to TRBJ1-2; 10 bases are shared with TRBD1. This CDR3 is built from 18 residues. Trimming took 1 base from V and 1 from J; bases not matched to a gene: 12. CDR1 is GTSNPN and CDR2 is SVGIG in the germline V gene (reference sequence). The CDR3 spells CAWSGGGQGKKFNYGYTF. The CDR3 nucleotides are TGTGCCTGGAGTGGCGGGGGACAGGGGAAAAAGTTTAACTATGGCTACACCTTC.

CDR3 nucleotides: TGTGCCAGCAGTGAACTCGCAGGGAACACTGAAGCTTTCTTT. Protein sequence: CASSELAGNTEAFF. The V gene is TRBV6-1, the J gene TRBJ1-1; D not certain. V was trimmed by 2 bases and J by 1 base, leaving 8 bases between them. Germline lookup yields CDR1 MNHNS and CDR2 SASEGT. This CDR3 spans 14 amino acids.

The chain uses TRBV19 and TRBJ1-5; D call uncertain. CDR1 is LNHDA, CDR2 SQIVND, per germline (reference sequence). V was cut by 1 base and J by 2 bases, with 9 bases left in between. The CDR3 is 15 amino acids. The CDR3 loop is CASSIAGFRNQPQHF. The CDR3 DNA is TGTGCCAGTAGTATAGCGGGGTTTCGCAATCAGCCCCAGCATTTT.

CDR3 amino acids: CASSQPGQGPLNYGYTF. As DNA, the CDR3 is TGTGCCAGCAGCCAACCGGGACAGGGGCCTTTAAATTATGGCTACACCTTC. The chain is built from TRBV4-2 and TRBJ1-2; 10 positions agree with TRBD1. Trimming cost V 2 bases and J 5 bases; bases outside gene matches: 11. Germline CDR1 is LGHNA and CDR2 is YNFKEQ. The CDR3 spans 17 residues.